These 32 T cell receptor beta chains came from one sample sequenced in a study of blood T cell repertoires in COVID-19. TCRdb keeps only in-frame clones here, not all; method: immunoSEQ multiplex PCR. Of some 75,000 clones in the sample, 70% to 90% are singletons; the top ten hold roughly 2.6%. Sequencing was done on a sample of peripheral blood. The receptors were sampled from a man between 65 and 85 years old with active or convalescent COVID-19.

This chain joins TRBV18 and TRBJ1-1, with 7 nucleotides matching TRBD1. The CDR3 is 14 residues long. The germline V gene encodes CDR1 KGHSH and CDR2 LQKENI. J gave up 1 base and V 3 bases, and 2 bases lay outside the gene matches. The CDR3 protein is CASSPQGGNTEAFF. Here the CDR3 DNA reads TGTGCCAGCTCACCTCAGGGGGGGAACACTGAAGCTTTCTTT.

V gene TRBV5-6 combines with J gene TRBJ1-6, with D tentatively TRBD1 (6 bases). CDR1 is SGHDT and CDR2 is YYEEEE in the germline V gene. V lost 4 bases and J lost 7, with 6 bases in between. This CDR3 spans 12 amino acids. The CDR3, as DNA: TGTGCCAGCAGCGACAGGAATTCACCCCTCCACTTT. Amino acid sequence: CASSDRNSPLHF.

V is TRBV2 and J is TRBJ1-5, with TRBD1 identical over 7 bases. CDR3 length: 14 residues. Looked up from germline, CDR1 is SNHLY and CDR2 is FYNNEI. V shed 5 bases and J 0 bases; nucleotides not matched to a gene: 1. Written as DNA, the CDR3 is TGTGCCAGCAGTAGGGACAGTAGCAATCAGCCCCAGCATTTT. Protein sequence: CASSRDSSNQPQHF.

The rearrangement joins TRBV5-1 to TRBJ2-2, with a possible D match to TRBD2 (6 bases). V was pared by 3 bases and J by 4 bases, with 16 bases between. Germline CDR1 is SGHRS and CDR2 is YFSETQ. This CDR3 region has 16 residues. The CDR3 spells CASSSLGWRGTGELFF. Written as DNA, the CDR3 is TGCGCCAGCAGCTCGTTAGGTTGGAGGGGCACCGGGGAGCTGTTTTTT.

The genes are TRBV6-6 and TRBJ1-2; 10 bases agree with TRBD1. This CDR3 is 15 amino acids long. Looked up from germline, CDR1 is MNHNY and CDR2 is SVGAGI (reference sequence). The V and J ends lost 5 bases and 4 bases, in that order; junction bases with no gene match: 7. The CDR3 DNA follows: TGTGCCAGCAGTCCCGGACAGGGGGATCGCTATGGCTACACCTTC. Its protein is CASSPGQGDRYGYTF.

The rearrangement links TRBV5-1 to TRBJ2-2, with a tentative D call TRBD2 (6 bases). Per germline, CDR1 SGHRS and CDR2 YFSETQ. The CDR3 spans 14 residues. The ends were cut back, 9 bases at V and 6 bases at J, with 18 bases in the middle. In nucleotides, the CDR3 is TGCGCCACTCGCGGGGCTGTCCTCTCCGGGGAGCTGTTTTTT. Translated: CATRGAVLSGELFF.

The genes are TRBV6-6 and TRBJ2-7; D not resolved. CDR1 MNHNY and CDR2 SVGAGI come from the germline V gene (reference sequence). The CDR3 covers 11 residues. V lost 8 bases and J 4 bases, leaving 9 bases between the germline ends. This chain's CDR3 is CASLGEYEQYF. The DNA of the CDR3 is TGTGCCAGCCTTGGAGAATACGAGCAGTACTTC.

The chain recombines TRBV19 with TRBJ2-5; a possible D gene is TRBD2 (6 bases). Germline V CDR1 and CDR2: LNHDA, SQIVND (reference sequence). V lost 8 bases and J 2 bases, leaving 9 bases between the germline ends. This CDR3 is built from 12 residues. In DNA, the CDR3 is TGTGCCAGTGGTCGGGGGCAAGAGACCCAGTACTTC. Residues: CASGRGQETQYF.

The rearrangement uses TRBV19 and TRBJ1-3; D not certain. Trimming left V 5 bases short and J 0 bases short, with 14 bases between. Germline V gene sequence: CDR1 LNHDA, CDR2 SQIVND (reference sequence). The CDR3 covers 16 residues. Here the CDR3 reads CASSPGPGNSGNTIYF. The CDR3 nucleotides are TGTGCCAGTAGTCCTGGGCCGGGAAACTCTGGAAACACCATATATTTT. The full variable domain, in which reference TRBV19 and TRBJ1-3 provide the parts outside the CDR3, is DGGITQSPKYLFRKEGQNVTLSCEQNLNHDAMYWYRQDPGQGLRLIYYSQIVNDFQKGDIAEGYSVSREKKESFPLTVTSAQKNPTAFYLCASSPGPGNSGNTIYFGEGSWLTVV.

CDR3 sequence: CASSLDRVNEQFF. CDR3 DNA sequence: TGTGCCAGCAGCCTAGACAGGGTAAATGAGCAGTTCTTC. This rearrangement joins TRBV7-8 to TRBJ2-1, with 7 bases that match TRBD1. This CDR3 has 13 residues. CDR1 is SGHVS, CDR2 FQNEAQ, per germline. The V segment lost 5 bases and the J segment 7 bases; nucleotides outside the gene matches: 5. Supplemented by reference TRBV7-8 and TRBJ2-1, the full variable domain reads GAGVSQSPRYKVAKRGQDVALRCDPISGHVSLFWYQQALGQGPEFLTYFQNEAQLDKSGLPSDRFFAERPEGSVSTLKIQRTQQEDSAVYLCASSLDRVNEQFFGPGTRLTVL.

This clone is a singleton in its sample. The V and J genes are TRBV6-4 and TRBJ2-3; 7 bases align to TRBD2. In germline, CDR1 is MRHNA, CDR2 SNTAGT. The CDR3 has 16 amino acids. Trimming at V came to 2 bases and at J to 1 base, leaving 6 bases not matched to a gene. CDR3 sequence: CASSDKAGRGTDTQYF. In nucleotides, the CDR3 is TGTGCCAGCAGTGACAAAGCGGGGAGGGGCACAGATACGCAGTATTTT.

V usage is TRBV15 and J usage is TRBJ1-4; perhaps TRBD1 as D (6 bases). This CDR3 has 15 amino acids. Germline assignment: CDR1 LNHNV and CDR2 YYDKDF (reference sequence). The V end lost 0 bases, the J end lost 1 base, and 6 bases lay between the germline ends. This chain's CDR3 is CATSREGGTNEKLFF. DNA for the CDR3: TGTGCCACCAGCAGAGAAGGGGGAACTAATGAAAAACTGTTTTTT.

The chain combines TRBV4-2 with TRBJ2-3; 7 positions agree with TRBD2. Germline trimming cut 6 bases from V and 7 bases from J; bases unmatched to any gene: 10. Germline values: CDR1 LGHNA, CDR2 YNFKEQ. The CDR3 has 14 amino acids. CDR3 loop: CASSPGLDQYTQYF. CDR3 DNA sequence: TGTGCCAGCAGTCCCGGACTAGATCAGTATACGCAGTATTTT.

The rearrangement joins TRBV2 to TRBJ1-2; TRBD1 is a possible D gene (5 bases). The CDR3 has 14 residues. V was clipped by 5 bases and J by 4 bases, with 14 bases between them. Germline values: CDR1 SNHLY, CDR2 FYNNEI. The CDR3 region has the DNA TGTGCCAGCAGTCAGGGACTTCGGACCTATGGCTACACCTTC. Its translation is CASSQGLRTYGYTF.

This rearrangement joins TRBV2 to TRBJ1-2, with a weak D call TRBD1 (5 bases). The germline CDR1 and CDR2 sequences are SNHLY and FYNNEI. The CDR3 length is 13 residues. Deletions cut 6 bases from V and 7 bases from J, with 15 bases between. The CDR3 DNA sequence: TGTGCCAGCAGCCCCCTGACAGTCTCTGGCTACACCTTC. It codes for CASSPLTVSGYTF.

This chain uses TRBV7-9 with TRBJ2-7; TRBD1 matches 8 bases. Germline-derived CDR1 and CDR2 are SEHNR and FQNEAQ (reference sequence). Unmatched junction bases numbered 6, after V lost 4 bases and J lost 7 bases. There are 13 residues in the CDR3. DNA for the CDR3: TGTGCCAGCAGCTCGACAGGGGCGGGGGAGCAGTACTTC. The encoded protein is CASSSTGAGEQYF.

The chain couples TRBV10-2 to TRBJ2-7; maybe TRBD2 (5 bases). This CDR3 region has 14 residues. The germline gives CDR1 WSHSY, CDR2 SAAADI. Between the trimmed V and J ends, which lost 6 bases and 0 bases, there was a span of 12 bases. CDR3 sequence reads: CASSRLGSSYEQYF. The CDR3 DNA reads TGCGCCAGCAGCCGTCTAGGGAGCTCCTACGAGCAGTACTTC.

The chain uses TRBV21-1 and TRBJ2-2; the table's D call, TRBD2, has no DNA check behind it. TRBV21-1 is tagged as a pseudogene. This CDR3 region has 16 residues. The CDR3 is CASSQGLAGNTGELFF. The CDR3 DNA is TGTGCCAGCAGCCAGGGACTAGCGGGGAACACCGGGGAGCTGTTTTTT.

The genes are TRBV3-1 (or the pseudogene TRBV3-2) and TRBJ2-2; the match to TRBD1 covers 7 bases. CDR1 and CDR2 (germline): LGHDT, YNNKEL (reference sequence). V lost 2 bases to trimming and J lost 7 bases; unmatched junction nucleotides: 10. This CDR3 contains 16 residues. In DNA form, the CDR3 reads TGTGCCAGCAGCCAAAGCAAGGGGGCGTCTATCGGGGAGCTGTTTTTT. This translates into CASSQSKGASIGELFF.

V is TRBV3-1 (or the pseudogene TRBV3-2) and J is TRBJ2-3; TRBD2 matches 11 bases. J lost 6 bases, V lost 0 bases, and 8 bases had no gene match. Per germline, CDR1 LGHDT and CDR2 YNNKEL (reference sequence). The CDR3 consists of 17 residues. The CDR3 is CASSQDPLAGGRDTQYF. Written as DNA, the CDR3 is TGTGCCAGCAGCCAAGATCCCCTAGCGGGGGGTAGGGATACGCAGTATTTT.

This sequence joins TRBV5-6 and TRBJ2-3; 11 bases are shared with TRBD2. The CDR3 extends over 17 amino acids. Germline assignment: CDR1 SGHDT and CDR2 YYEEEE. Trimming cost V 3 bases and J 2 bases; bases outside gene matches: 8. The CDR3 loop reads CASSSVAGGLITDTQYF. For the CDR3, the DNA is TGTGCCAGCAGCTCGGTAGCGGGGGGGCTTATCACAGATACGCAGTATTTT.

This sequence joins TRBV6-1 and TRBJ2-7; 9 bases line up with TRBD1. The CDR3 runs to 14 residues. The J segment lost 3 bases and the V segment lost 3 bases, leaving 3 bases of the junction unmatched. Per germline, CDR1 MNHNS and CDR2 SASEGT. The CDR3 nucleotides read TGTGCCAGCAGTGAGGGACAGGGACGCTACGAGCAGTACTTC. Residues: CASSEGQGRYEQYF.

This clone showed up just once. The J gene is TRBJ1-4, the V gene TRBV5-1, with D possibly matching TRBD1 (5 bases). This CDR3 has 15 residues. Between the trimmed V and J ends, which lost 5 bases and 8 bases, there was a span of 19 bases. Germline V gives CDR1 SGHRS, CDR2 YFSETQ. CDR3 loop: CASRPRPSPGEKLFF. Written as DNA, the CDR3 is TGCGCCAGCAGACCCCGACCCTCCCCAGGGGAAAAACTGTTTTTT.

The rearrangement uses TRBV30 and TRBJ2-2, with D perhaps matching TRBD2 (6 bases). The CDR3 is 14 amino acids. CDR1 and CDR2 (germline): GTSNPN, SVGIG (reference sequence). Trimming pared 3 bases from V and 4 bases from J, leaving 12 bases between. CDR3 residues: CAWRSGSVTGELFF. Written as DNA, the CDR3 is TGTGCCTGGAGGTCCGGGAGTGTCACCGGGGAGCTGTTTTTT.

The rearrangement links TRBV27 to TRBJ1-5, with 7 bases matching TRBD1. The CDR3 loop spans 16 amino acids. Losses at the gene ends were 4 bases for V and 0 bases for J; bases not matched to a gene: 6. In germline, CDR1 is MNHEY, CDR2 SMNVEV (reference sequence). CDR3 coding DNA: TGTGCCAGCAGTTCCAACAGGGGATATAGCAATCAGCCCCAGCATTTT. Its protein product is CASSSNRGYSNQPQHF.

The chain recombines TRBV30 with TRBJ2-7; 9 bases are a match to TRBD1. V trimming: 8 bases; J trimming: 7 bases; junction bases outside the gene matches: 21. The CDR3 length is 16 residues. Germline CDR1 reads GTSNPN; CDR2 reads SVGIG (reference sequence). Here the CDR3 reads CAADRGPVAGVTEQYF. In DNA, the CDR3 is TGTGCCGCGGACAGGGGACCGGTGGCGGGCGTTACTGAGCAGTACTTC.

The chain links TRBV3-1 (or the pseudogene TRBV3-2) to TRBJ2-1; D is perhaps TRBD2 (5 bases). The CDR3 loop spans 16 amino acids. Trimming left V 1 base short and J 0 bases short, with 10 bases between. Per the germline V gene, CDR1 is LGHDT and CDR2 is YNNKEL (reference sequence). The CDR3 here is CASSQASPSSYNEQFF. For the CDR3, the DNA is TGTGCCAGCAGCCAAGCTAGCCCCAGCTCCTACAATGAGCAGTTCTTC.

The chain employs TRBV11-2 and TRBJ2-3; 7 bases map to TRBD2. CDR3 length: 15 residues. Germline V gene sequence: CDR1 SGHAT, CDR2 FQNNGV. The J segment lost 0 bases and the V segment lost 5 bases, leaving 5 bases of the junction unmatched. CDR3 protein: CASSLGTKSTDTQYF. As DNA, the CDR3 is TGTGCCAGCAGCCTCGGGACTAAGAGCACAGATACGCAGTATTTT.

The chain carries TRBV6-5 and TRBJ2-1; the match to TRBD2 covers 11 bases. The CDR3 consists of 15 residues. The germline gives CDR1 MNHEY, CDR2 SVGAGI. V shed 7 bases, J shed 8 bases, and the junction held 10 bases outside the gene matches. The CDR3 DNA reads as TGTGCCAGCAATATTATAGCGGGAGGGCCGGATGAGCAGTTCTTC. Translation: CASNIIAGGPDEQFF.

The chain combines TRBV6-5 with TRBJ2-5; the D gene is possibly TRBD2 (6 bases). Deletions cut 5 bases from V and 4 bases from J, with 14 bases between. CDR1 and CDR2 (germline): MNHEY, SVGAGI. There are 14 residues in the CDR3. The CDR3 spells CASSPQRGLETQYF. The CDR3 region has the DNA TGTGCCAGCAGTCCGCAACGGGGGTTAGAGACCCAGTACTTC.

J is TRBJ2-3 and V is TRBV5-6; 7 bases are a match to TRBD2. Germline CDR1 is SGHDT and CDR2 is YYEEEE. CDR3 length equals 15 residues. J gave up 1 base and V 6 bases, and 8 bases lay outside the gene matches. The CDR3 bases are TGTGCCAGCATCCAGCGGGGCTGGGGCACAGATACGCAGTATTTT. Its protein is CASIQRGWGTDTQYF.

The chain carries TRBV5-6 and TRBJ2-7, with 7 bases matching TRBD1. The J segment lost 5 bases and the V segment lost 2 bases, leaving 10 bases of the junction unmatched. Germline CDR1 is SGHDT and CDR2 is YYEEEE. The CDR3 spans 15 residues. CDR3 loop: CASSFMRTGGDEQYF. CDR3 nucleotides: TGTGCCAGCAGCTTTATGAGGACAGGAGGCGACGAGCAGTACTTC.